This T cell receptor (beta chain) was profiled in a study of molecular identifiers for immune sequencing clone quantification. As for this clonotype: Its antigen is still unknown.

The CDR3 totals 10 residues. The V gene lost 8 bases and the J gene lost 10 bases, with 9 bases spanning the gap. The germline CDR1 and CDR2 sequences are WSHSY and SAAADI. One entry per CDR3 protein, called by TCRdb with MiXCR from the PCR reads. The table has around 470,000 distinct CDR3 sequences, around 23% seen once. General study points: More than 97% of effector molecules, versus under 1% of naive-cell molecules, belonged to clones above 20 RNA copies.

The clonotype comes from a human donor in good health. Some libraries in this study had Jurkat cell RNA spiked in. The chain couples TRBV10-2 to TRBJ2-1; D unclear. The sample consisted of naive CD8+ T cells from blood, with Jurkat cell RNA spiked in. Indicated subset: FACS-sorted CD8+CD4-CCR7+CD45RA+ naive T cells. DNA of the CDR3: TGCGCCAGCTCAGGCCACGAGCAGTTCTTC. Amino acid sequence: CASSGHEQFF.